This TCR beta chain was identified in a study of T cell repertoires and HLA-DP antigens. Turning to this clone: Its antigen is undetermined.

Sequencing used immunoSEQ multiplex PCR; TCRdb keeps in-frame clones, though not all of them. Of 90,000 to 130,000 clones listed, approximately 92% are singletons. CDR3 length equals 14 residues. Germline values: CDR1 LNHDA, CDR2 SQIVND (reference sequence). Trimming left V 1 base short and J 1 base short, with 8 bases between. The sequence was collected from a woman aged 18-29 years in good health and CMV-seronegative. The chain recombines TRBV19 with TRBJ2-7; D call uncertain. The sample consisted of CD4+ T cells from PBMCs. The DNA of the CDR3 is TGTGCCAGTAGTATAGGCGCCCGATCCTACGAGCAGTACTTC. Protein: CASSIGARSYEQYF.